One sample yielded the 19 T cell receptor beta chains listed below, sequenced in a study of control samples from healthy donors and cancer patients. The assay was immunoSEQ multiplex PCR, and TCRdb's table has in-frame clones only and misses some. The sample has roughly 100,000 clones; just over 90% are singletons. Sample: blood. The receptors here all came from a woman under 30 in good health.

The chain couples TRBV4-3 to TRBJ2-1; 9 bases fit TRBD1. From germline, CDR1 is LGHNA and CDR2 YSLEER. Unmatched junction bases numbered 10, after V lost 3 bases and J lost 4 bases. CDR3 length: 17 residues. The CDR3 reads CASSHNRGQGLYNEQFF. CDR3 DNA sequence: TGCGCCAGCAGCCACAACCGGGGACAGGGATTATACAATGAGCAGTTCTTC.

This chain connects TRBV7-9 to TRBJ2-7; TRBD2 matches at 8 bases. The ends lost 3 bases at V and 1 base at J; junction bases unmatched: 5. From germline, CDR1 is SEHNR and CDR2 FQNEAQ (reference sequence). CDR3 length: 15 amino acids. CDR3 bases: TGTGCCAGCAGCTTTCATAGCGGGGTTTCCTACGAGCAGTACTTC. It specifies CASSFHSGVSYEQYF. The full variable domain, with the rest looked up from reference TRBV7-9 and TRBJ2-7, is DTGVSQNPRHKITKRGQNVTFRCDPISEHNRLYWYRQTLGQGPEFLTYFQNEAQLEKSRLLSDRFSAERPKGSFSTLEIQRTEQGDSAMYLCASSFHSGVSYEQYFGPGTRLTVT.

In this sample, this clone turned up once. One junction end disagrees with the germline gene, perhaps due to a read error. The rearrangement links TRBV6-1 to TRBJ2-3, with D hard to call. From germline, CDR1 is MNHNS and CDR2 SASEGT. This CDR3 has 12 amino acids. The CDR3 here is CASREVADTQYF. CDR3 DNA: TGTGCCAGCAGAGAAGTCGCAGATACGCAGTATTTT.

This clone came up a few times. CDR3 DNA sequence: TGTGCCACCAGCAGAGTGTCAGGGAAAAACTATGGCTACACCTTC. Translated, it gives CATSRVSGKNYGYTF. This chain uses TRBV15 with TRBJ1-2; D perhaps matches TRBD1 (5 bases). V gave up 1 base and J gave up 2 bases, with 11 bases separating them. From germline, CDR1 is LNHNV and CDR2 YYDKDF (reference sequence). CDR3 length equals 15 residues.

V usage is TRBV30 and J usage is TRBJ1-3, with no clear D. The germline gives CDR1 GTSNPN, CDR2 SVGIG (reference sequence). The CDR3 loop spans 12 amino acids. V was cut by 2 bases and J by 3 bases, with 5 bases left in between. The CDR3 sequence: CAWSPRGNTIYF. CDR3 bases: TGTGCCTGGAGTCCCCGTGGAAACACCATATATTTT.

The chain joins TRBV10-3 to TRBJ2-5; D remains ambiguous. In germline, CDR1 is ENHRY, CDR2 SYGVKD. This CDR3 comprises 11 residues. The V gene lost 8 bases and the J gene lost 5 bases, with 9 bases spanning the gap. This CDR3 reads CAIGSRETQYF. CDR3 sequence (DNA): TGTGCCATCGGAAGCAGGGAGACCCAGTACTTC.

CDR3 DNA sequence: TGCGCCAGCAGCTTTAGCGGCAAAAACACCGGGGAGCTGTTTTTT. Its translation is CASSFSGKNTGELFF. The rearrangement links TRBV5-1 to TRBJ2-2, with a possible D match to TRBD2 (6 bases). Germline values: CDR1 SGHRS, CDR2 YFSETQ. The CDR3 has 15 amino acids. V was pared by 2 bases and J by 2 bases, with 10 bases between.

This sequence joins TRBV2 and TRBJ1-5; the D gene is possibly TRBD1 (5 bases). The CDR3 totals 13 residues. From germline, CDR1 is SNHLY and CDR2 FYNNEI. The germline V and J ends were trimmed by 5 bases and 3 bases, with 8 bases remaining between them. The CDR3 DNA reads TGTGCCAGCAGTTGGGACCTCAATCAGCCCCAGCATTTT. Residues: CASSWDLNQPQHF.

V gene TRBV5-5 combines with J gene TRBJ1-1, with 7 bases identical to TRBD1. The CDR3 contains 14 residues. Losses at the gene ends were 2 bases for V and 4 bases for J; bases not matched to a gene: 5. Germline CDR1 reads SGHKS; CDR2 reads YYEKEE (reference sequence). The CDR3 protein is CASSFGAGGTEAFF. CDR3 coding DNA: TGTGCCAGCAGCTTTGGGGCAGGGGGCACTGAAGCTTTCTTT.

The chain has TRBV6-5 and TRBJ1-6; 9 nucleotides agree with TRBD1. The V segment lost 8 bases and the J segment 7 bases; nucleotides outside the gene matches: 6. The CDR3 sequence is 14 residues long. In germline, CDR1 is MNHEY, CDR2 SVGAGI. The CDR3 sequence is CASGQGNQNSPLHF. The CDR3 DNA reads TGTGCCAGCGGACAGGGGAACCAGAATTCACCCCTCCACTTT.

On this clone: One end of the junction does not line up with germline, which may come from a read error. The chain uses TRBV11-3 and TRBJ2-5; maybe TRBD1 (5 bases). The length of the CDR3 is 13 residues. Germline V CDR1 and CDR2: SGHNT, YENEEA. CDR3 coding DNA: TGTGCCAGCAGCGTAGACAGCCAAGAGACCCAGTACTTC. This gives the protein CASSVDSQETQYF.

The gene calls are TRBV28 and TRBJ2-4, with D perhaps TRBD1 or TRBD2 (6 bases each). The V and J ends lost 6 bases and 1 base respectively, with 13 bases between them. The V gene's germline CDR1 is MDHEN and CDR2 SYDVKM. The CDR3 runs to 15 residues. CDR3 DNA sequence: TGTGCCAGCAGGCCGGAGGGGGTGGCCAAAAACATTCAGTACTTC. Translating gives CASRPEGVAKNIQYF.

The chain is built from TRBV27 and TRBJ1-5; 10 nucleotides match TRBD1. CDR1 is MNHEY and CDR2 is SMNVEV in the germline V gene (reference sequence). V gave up 5 bases and J gave up 6 bases; unmatched junction bases: 13. The CDR3 spans 17 residues. DNA of the CDR3: TGTGCCAGCAGTCCTGGACAGGGGGACGGGAAGCCTCAGCCCCAGCATTTT. It encodes CASSPGQGDGKPQPQHF.

The chain carries TRBV5-1 and TRBJ2-5; D is unresolved. The CDR3 contains 16 residues. Germline V gene sequence: CDR1 SGHRS, CDR2 YFSETQ. V was pared by 4 bases and J by 0 bases, with 16 bases between. Here the CDR3 DNA reads TGCGCCAGCAGCCCGACACAAAAAGTGTACCAAGAGACCCAGTACTTC. Its protein is CASSPTQKVYQETQYF.

There are a few counts of this clone. The chain uses TRBV6-5 and TRBJ2-7; TRBD2 agrees at 7 bases. The length of the CDR3 is 14 residues. CDR1 and CDR2 (germline): MNHEY, SVGAGI. J was trimmed by 3 bases and V by 4 bases; bases with no gene match: 6. The CDR3 loop reads CASSSLQRGYEQYF. In DNA form, the CDR3 reads TGTGCCAGCAGTTCCCTACAGCGGGGCTACGAGCAGTACTTC.

This clone was observed a single time. V is TRBV6-5 and J is TRBJ2-7; 8 bases align to TRBD1. V lost 7 bases, J lost 1 base, and 9 bases stayed unmatched. Per the germline V gene, CDR1 is MNHEY and CDR2 is SVGAGI. The CDR3 has 15 residues. This CDR3 is CASIREQGASYEQYF. The CDR3 nucleotides read TGTGCCAGCATTAGGGAGCAGGGGGCTTCCTACGAGCAGTACTTC.

This chain connects TRBV11-2 to TRBJ2-7; D is uncertain. CDR1 SGHAT and CDR2 FQNNGV come from the germline V gene. The CDR3 totals 13 residues. V lost 5 bases to trimming and J lost 2 bases, with 10 bases between them. CDR3 nucleotides: TGTGCCAGCAGCCCCCTCACGACCTACGAGCAGTACTTC. Its protein is CASSPLTTYEQYF.

V gene TRBV12-3 or TRBV12-4 combines with J gene TRBJ2-5; D remains ambiguous. V gave up 1 base and J gave up 4 bases, with 7 bases separating them. The CDR3 is made up of 13 amino acids. The CDR3 DNA reads as TGTGCCAGCAGTTTAGGGAGCTTAGAGACCCAGTACTTC. This codes for CASSLGSLETQYF.

V and J are TRBV11-3 and TRBJ2-7; possible D gene TRBD1, 5 bases. CDR3 size: 18 residues. V was pared by 0 bases and J by 3 bases, with 21 bases between. Germline V gene lookup returns CDR1 SGHNT and CDR2 YENEEA. In DNA form, the CDR3 reads TGTGCCAGCAGCTTAGAACCAGGGATTCCCAACGGGCTCTACGAGCAGTACTTC. Protein sequence: CASSLEPGIPNGLYEQYF.